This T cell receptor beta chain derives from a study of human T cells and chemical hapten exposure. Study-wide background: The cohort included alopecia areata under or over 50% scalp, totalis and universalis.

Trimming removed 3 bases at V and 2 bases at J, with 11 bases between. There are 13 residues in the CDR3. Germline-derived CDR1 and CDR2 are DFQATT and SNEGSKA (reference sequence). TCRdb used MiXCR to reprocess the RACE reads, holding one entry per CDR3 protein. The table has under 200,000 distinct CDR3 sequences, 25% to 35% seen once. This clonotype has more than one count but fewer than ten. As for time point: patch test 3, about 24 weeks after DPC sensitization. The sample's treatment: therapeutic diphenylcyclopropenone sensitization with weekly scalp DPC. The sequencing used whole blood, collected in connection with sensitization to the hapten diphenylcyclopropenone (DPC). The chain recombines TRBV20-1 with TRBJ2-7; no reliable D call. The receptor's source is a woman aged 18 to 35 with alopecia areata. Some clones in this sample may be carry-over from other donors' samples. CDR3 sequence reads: CSARIMGTYEQYF. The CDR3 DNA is TGCAGTGCTAGGATCATGGGCACCTACGAGCAGTACTTC.